This T cell receptor beta chain was recorded in a study of CD8 T cells in ankylosing spondylitis (TCRdb year 2017). Background for the entire study: To find TCR variants linked to disease, the study profiled T cell receptor beta repertoires in ankylosing spondylitis patients and healthy donors. Peripheral blood was sampled, and synovial fluid was additionally collected from ankylosing spondylitis patients. In total, the full study cohort was made up of 100 to 140 healthy donors and roughly 27 ankylosing spondylitis patients.

Sequenced on an Illumina HiSeq 2500. TCR beta libraries were prepared by quantitative 5'-RACE with molecular barcodes. The authors processed their data as follows. A new computational method, built on a probabilistic model of VDJ rearrangement, was used to identify disease-linked TCR variants. TCRdb itself trimmed the public reads at Q25 with fastp, ran MiXCR and retained productive beta chains. Every entry covers one CDR3 protein and lists the most common genes and DNA from its rows. In this record, the V and J calls reflect TCRdb's handling and not the investigators' own analysis. Counted in this sample were around 100,000 distinct CDR3 sequences; 24% of them appeared once. The ten largest make up over 9% of the sample. Study-wide conclusions, independent of this receptor: The disease-linked clones showed a CD8+ phenotype and occurred at relatively low frequencies in peripheral blood. Significant enrichment of the disease-linked clones was reported in matched synovial fluid samples from ankylosing spondylitis patients. Some of the motif variants had been reported before in the synovial fluid and blood of reactive arthritis patients, a finding that suggests common disease-initiation mechanisms. Blood from ankylosing spondylitis patients appeared to be characterized by a TCR beta motif made up of several highly homologous amino acid variants.

Trimming takes 2 bases from V and 4 bases from J, and the germline ends sit 21 bases apart. The CDR3 runs 17 residues from the cysteine to the phenylalanine. Only the CDR3 DNA stays, 51 bases, in frame from base 1. Via the germline V gene, CDR1 is SGHTA and CDR2 FQGNSA. For each ankylosing spondylitis patient, the synovial fluid sample was matched to a blood sample from that same patient. In its sample, this clonotype was seen many times. It lacks a known antigen. No qualities accompany the bases; no much larger clone lies one base away. Rearrangement joined TRBV7-2 to TRBJ2-7, with a tentative D gene TRBD1 over 5 matching bases. Sequences were obtained from synovial fluid, either unsorted or a sorted T cell fraction (not recorded which). The sequence came from a male donor with ankylosing spondylitis. The CDR3 reads CASSLKGSRTHGYEQYF. DNA sequence: TGTGCCAGCAGCTTAAAGGGCAGCCGGACACATGGGTACGAGCAGTACTTC. Supplemented by the reference TRBV7-2 and TRBJ2-7 proteins around the CDR3, the complete variable domain is GAGVSQSPSNKVTEKGKDVELRCDPISGHTALYWYRQSLGQGLEFLIYFQGNSAPDKSGLPSDRFSAERTGGSVSTLTIQRTQQEDSAVYLCASSLKGSRTHGYEQYFGPGTRLTVT.